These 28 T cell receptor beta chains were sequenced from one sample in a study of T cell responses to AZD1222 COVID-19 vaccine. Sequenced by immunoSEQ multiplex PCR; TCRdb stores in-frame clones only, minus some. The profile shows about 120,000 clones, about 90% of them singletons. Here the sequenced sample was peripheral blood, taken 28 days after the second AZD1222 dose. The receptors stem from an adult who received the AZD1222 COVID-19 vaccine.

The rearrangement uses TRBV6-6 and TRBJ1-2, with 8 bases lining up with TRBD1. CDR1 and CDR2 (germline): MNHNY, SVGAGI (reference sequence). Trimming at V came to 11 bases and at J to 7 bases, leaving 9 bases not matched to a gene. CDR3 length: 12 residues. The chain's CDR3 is CAGRTGSGGYTF. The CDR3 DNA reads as TGTGCCGGAAGGACAGGGAGCGGTGGCTACACCTTC.

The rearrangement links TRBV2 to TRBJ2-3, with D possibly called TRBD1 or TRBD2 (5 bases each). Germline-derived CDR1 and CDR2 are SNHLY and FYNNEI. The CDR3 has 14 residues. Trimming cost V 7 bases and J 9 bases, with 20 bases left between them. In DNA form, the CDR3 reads TGTGCCAGCATGAGGATAATAGGCAGGGACACGCAGTATTTT. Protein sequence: CASMRIIGRDTQYF.

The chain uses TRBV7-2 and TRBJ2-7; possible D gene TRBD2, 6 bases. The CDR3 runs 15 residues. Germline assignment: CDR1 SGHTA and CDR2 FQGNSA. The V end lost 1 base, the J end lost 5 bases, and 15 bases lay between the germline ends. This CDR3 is CASSLGQAGYDEQYF. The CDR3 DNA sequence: TGTGCCAGCAGCTTAGGGCAGGCGGGGTACGACGAGCAGTACTTC.

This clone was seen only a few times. CDR3 sequence reads: CASSKVGGTGKETQYF. CDR3 bases: TGTGCCAGCAGCAAAGTTGGAGGGACAGGGAAAGAGACCCAGTACTTC. V usage is TRBV21-1 and J usage is TRBJ2-5; the DNA was not used to check the table's D call, TRBD1. TRBV21-1 is an annotated pseudogene. This CDR3 spans 16 amino acids.

CDR3 amino acids: CASSLGPKVANEKLFF. In DNA form, the CDR3 reads TGCGCCAGCAGCCTCGGACCTAAAGTAGCTAATGAAAAACTGTTTTTT. This sequence joins TRBV5-1 and TRBJ1-4; D unclear. CDR1 and CDR2 from the germline V gene are SGHRS and YFSETQ. V lost 4 bases and J 3 bases, leaving 16 bases between the germline ends. This CDR3 is built from 16 residues. The complete variable domain, with remaining parts taken from reference TRBV5-1 and TRBJ1-4, reads KAGVTQTPRYLIKTRGQQVTLSCSPISGHRSVSWYQQTPGQGLQFLFEYFSETQRNKGNFPGRFSGRQFSNSRSEMNVSTLELGDSALYLCASSLGPKVANEKLFFGSGTQLSVL.

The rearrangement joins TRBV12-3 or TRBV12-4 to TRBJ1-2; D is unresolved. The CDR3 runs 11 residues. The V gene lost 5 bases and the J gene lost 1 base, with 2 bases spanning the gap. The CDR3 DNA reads TGTGCCAGCAGTAATAACTATGGCTACACCTTC. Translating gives CASSNNYGYTF.

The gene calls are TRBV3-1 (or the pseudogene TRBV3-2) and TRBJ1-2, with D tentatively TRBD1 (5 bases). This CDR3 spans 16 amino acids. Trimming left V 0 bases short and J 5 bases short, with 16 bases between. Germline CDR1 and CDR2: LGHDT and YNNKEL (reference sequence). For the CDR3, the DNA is TGTGCCAGCAGCCAAGATCAGGGAGCCCTGGCGTATGGCTACACCTTC. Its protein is CASSQDQGALAYGYTF.

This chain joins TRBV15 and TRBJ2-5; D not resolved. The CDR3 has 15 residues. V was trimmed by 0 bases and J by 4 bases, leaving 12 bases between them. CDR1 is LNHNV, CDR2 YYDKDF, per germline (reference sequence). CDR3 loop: CATSRDGTARETQYF. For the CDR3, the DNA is TGTGCCACCAGCAGAGATGGAACAGCGAGAGAGACCCAGTACTTC.

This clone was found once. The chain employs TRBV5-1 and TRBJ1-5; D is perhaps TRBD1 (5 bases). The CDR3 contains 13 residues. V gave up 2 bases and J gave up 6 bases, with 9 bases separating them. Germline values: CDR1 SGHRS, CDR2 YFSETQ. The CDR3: CASSFGAGQPQHF. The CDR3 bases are TGCGCCAGCAGCTTCGGGGCGGGTCAGCCCCAGCATTTT. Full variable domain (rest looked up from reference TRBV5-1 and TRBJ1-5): KAGVTQTPRYLIKTRGQQVTLSCSPISGHRSVSWYQQTPGQGLQFLFEYFSETQRNKGNFPGRFSGRQFSNSRSEMNVSTLELGDSALYLCASSFGAGQPQHFGDGTRLSIL.

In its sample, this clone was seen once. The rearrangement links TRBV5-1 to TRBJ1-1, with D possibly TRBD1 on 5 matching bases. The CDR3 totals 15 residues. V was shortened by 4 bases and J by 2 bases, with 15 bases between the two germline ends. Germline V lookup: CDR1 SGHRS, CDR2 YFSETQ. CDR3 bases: TGCGCCAGCAGCGGGGGATTAGGAGTTAACACTGAAGCTTTCTTT. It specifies CASSGGLGVNTEAFF.

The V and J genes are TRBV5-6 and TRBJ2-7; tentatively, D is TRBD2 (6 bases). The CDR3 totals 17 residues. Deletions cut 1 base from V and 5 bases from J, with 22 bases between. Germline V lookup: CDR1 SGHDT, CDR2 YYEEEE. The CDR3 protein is CASSLFWRDSGFHEQYF. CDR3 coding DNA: TGTGCCAGCAGCTTGTTTTGGCGGGACTCAGGGTTCCACGAGCAGTACTTC.

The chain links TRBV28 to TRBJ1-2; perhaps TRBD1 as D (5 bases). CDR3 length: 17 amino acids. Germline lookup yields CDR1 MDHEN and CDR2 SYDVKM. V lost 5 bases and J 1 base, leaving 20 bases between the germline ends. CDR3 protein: CASSPDRTGGVNYGYTF. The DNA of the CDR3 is TGTGCCAGCAGTCCAGATAGGACCGGGGGGGTTAACTATGGCTACACCTTC.

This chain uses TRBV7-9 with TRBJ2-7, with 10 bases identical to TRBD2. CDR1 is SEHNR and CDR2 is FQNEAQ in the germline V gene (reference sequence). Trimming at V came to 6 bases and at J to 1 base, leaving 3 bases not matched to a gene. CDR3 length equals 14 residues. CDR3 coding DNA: TGTGCCAGCAGTCAGCGGGGGGGATCCTACGAGCAGTACTTC. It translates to CASSQRGGSYEQYF.

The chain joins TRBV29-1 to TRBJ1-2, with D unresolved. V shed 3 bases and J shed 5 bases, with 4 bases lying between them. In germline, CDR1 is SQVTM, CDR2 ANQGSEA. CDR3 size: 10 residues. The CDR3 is CSVDLYGYTF. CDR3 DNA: TGCAGCGTTGATTTGTATGGCTACACCTTC.

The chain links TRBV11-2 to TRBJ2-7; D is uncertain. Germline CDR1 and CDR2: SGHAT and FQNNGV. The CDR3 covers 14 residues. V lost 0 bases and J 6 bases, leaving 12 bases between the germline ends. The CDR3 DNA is TGTGCCAGCAGCTTAGATATCGTGGCCGGCGAGCAGTACTTC. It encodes CASSLDIVAGEQYF. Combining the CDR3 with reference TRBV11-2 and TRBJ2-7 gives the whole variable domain EAGVAQSPRYKIIEKRQSVAFWCNPISGHATLYWYQQILGQGPKLLIQFQNNGVVDDSQLPKDRFSAERLKGVDSTLKIQPAKLEDSAVYLCASSLDIVAGEQYFGPGTRLTVT.

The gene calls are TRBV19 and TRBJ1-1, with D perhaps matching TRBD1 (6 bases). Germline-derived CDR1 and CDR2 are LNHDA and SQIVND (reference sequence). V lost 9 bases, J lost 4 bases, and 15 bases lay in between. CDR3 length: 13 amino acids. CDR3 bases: TGTGCCAGCAGGCAGGGGAAGTTCACTGAAGCTTTCTTT. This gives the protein CASRQGKFTEAFF.

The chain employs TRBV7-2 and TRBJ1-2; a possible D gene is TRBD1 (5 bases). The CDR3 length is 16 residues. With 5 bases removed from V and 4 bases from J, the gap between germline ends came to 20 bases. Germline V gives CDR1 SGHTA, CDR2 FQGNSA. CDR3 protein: CASSPIPQTASYGYTF. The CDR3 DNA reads TGTGCCAGCAGCCCCATACCTCAGACAGCTAGCTATGGCTACACCTTC.

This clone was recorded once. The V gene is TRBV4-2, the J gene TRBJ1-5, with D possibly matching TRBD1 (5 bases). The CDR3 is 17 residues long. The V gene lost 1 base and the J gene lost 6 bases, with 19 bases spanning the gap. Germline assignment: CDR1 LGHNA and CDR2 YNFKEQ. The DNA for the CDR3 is TGTGCCAGCAGCCAAGTGGGGGGTGGGGGATCGGGTCAGCCCCAGCATTTT. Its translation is CASSQVGGGGSGQPQHF.

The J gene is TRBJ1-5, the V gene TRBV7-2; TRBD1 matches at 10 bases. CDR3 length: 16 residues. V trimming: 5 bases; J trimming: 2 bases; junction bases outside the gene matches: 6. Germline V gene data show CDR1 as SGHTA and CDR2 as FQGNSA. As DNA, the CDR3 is TGTGCCAGCAGCGCCCAGACAGGGGGCCGCAATCAGCCCCAGCATTTT. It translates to CASSAQTGGRNQPQHF. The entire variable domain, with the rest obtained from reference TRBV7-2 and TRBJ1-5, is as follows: GAGVSQSPSNKVTEKGKDVELRCDPISGHTALYWYRQSLGQGLEFLIYFQGNSAPDKSGLPSDRFSAERTGGSVSTLTIQRTQQEDSAVYLCASSAQTGGRNQPQHFGDGTRLSIL.

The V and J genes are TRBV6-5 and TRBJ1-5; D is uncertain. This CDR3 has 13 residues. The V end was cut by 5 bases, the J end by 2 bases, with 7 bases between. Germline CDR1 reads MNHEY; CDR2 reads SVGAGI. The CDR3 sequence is CASSIQGNQPQHF. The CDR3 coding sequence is TGTGCCAGCAGTATCCAAGGCAATCAGCCCCAGCATTTT.

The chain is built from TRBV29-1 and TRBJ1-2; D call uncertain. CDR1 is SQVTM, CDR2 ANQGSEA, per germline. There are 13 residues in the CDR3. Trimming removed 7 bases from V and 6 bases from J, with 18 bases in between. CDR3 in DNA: TGCAGCGCCAAGCGGGCCAGCGGGAATGGCTACACCTTC. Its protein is CSAKRASGNGYTF.

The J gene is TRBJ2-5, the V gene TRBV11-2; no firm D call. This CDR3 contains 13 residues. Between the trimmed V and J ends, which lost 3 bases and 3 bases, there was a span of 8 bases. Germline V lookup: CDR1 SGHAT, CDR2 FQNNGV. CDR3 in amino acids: CASSFSWEETQYF. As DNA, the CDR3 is TGTGCCAGCAGCTTCAGTTGGGAAGAGACCCAGTACTTC.

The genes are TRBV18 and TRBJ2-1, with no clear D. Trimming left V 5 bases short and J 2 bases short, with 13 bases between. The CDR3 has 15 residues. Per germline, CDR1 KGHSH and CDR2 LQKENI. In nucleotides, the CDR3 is TGTGCCAGCTCATCCCAGCAGGCAGCCTACAATGAGCAGTTCTTC. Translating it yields CASSSQQAAYNEQFF.

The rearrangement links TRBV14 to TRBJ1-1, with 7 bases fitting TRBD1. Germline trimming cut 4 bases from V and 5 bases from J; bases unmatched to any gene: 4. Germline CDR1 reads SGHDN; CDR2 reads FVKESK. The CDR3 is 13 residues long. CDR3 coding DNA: TGTGCCAGCAGCCTACAGGGGAGAACTGAAGCTTTCTTT. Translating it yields CASSLQGRTEAFF. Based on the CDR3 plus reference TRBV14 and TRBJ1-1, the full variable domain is EAGVTQFPSHSVIEKGQTVTLRCDPISGHDNLYWYRRVMGKEIKFLLHFVKESKQDESGMPNNRFLAERTGGTYSTLKVQPAELEDSGVYFCASSLQGRTEAFFGQGTRLTVV.

The CDR3 loop is CASSPSQGRPETQYF. CDR3 DNA: TGTGCCAGCAGCCCCAGTCAGGGGAGGCCTGAGACCCAGTACTTC. The rearrangement joins TRBV11-2 to TRBJ2-5; D may correspond to TRBD1 or TRBD2 (6 bases each). Trimming removed 5 bases at V and 5 bases at J, with 18 bases between. CDR3 length: 15 amino acids. Per the germline V gene, CDR1 is SGHAT and CDR2 is FQNNGV.

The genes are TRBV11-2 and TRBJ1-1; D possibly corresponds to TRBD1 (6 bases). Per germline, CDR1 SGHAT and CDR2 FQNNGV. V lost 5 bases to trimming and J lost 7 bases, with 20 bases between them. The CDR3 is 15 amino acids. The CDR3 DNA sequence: TGTGCCAGCAGCCCCAGAGGTCAGGGGATTTTTGAAGCTTTCTTT. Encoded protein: CASSPRGQGIFEAFF.

Here the CDR3 reads CASSQANIGRDTQYF. The CDR3 coding sequence is TGTGCCAGCAGCCAAGCCAACATCGGGAGGGATACGCAGTATTTT. This chain uses TRBV3-1 (or the pseudogene TRBV3-2) with TRBJ2-3; 7 bases agree with TRBD2. J was trimmed by 6 bases and V by 1 base; bases with no gene match: 7. The CDR3 is 15 amino acids. The germline V gene has CDR1 LGHDT and CDR2 YNNKEL (reference sequence).

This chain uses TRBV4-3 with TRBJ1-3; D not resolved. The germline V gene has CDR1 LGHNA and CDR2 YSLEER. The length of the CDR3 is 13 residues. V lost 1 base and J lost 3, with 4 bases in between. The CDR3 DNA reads TGCGCCAGCAGCCAAGTGGGTGGAAACACCATATATTTT. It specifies CASSQVGGNTIYF.